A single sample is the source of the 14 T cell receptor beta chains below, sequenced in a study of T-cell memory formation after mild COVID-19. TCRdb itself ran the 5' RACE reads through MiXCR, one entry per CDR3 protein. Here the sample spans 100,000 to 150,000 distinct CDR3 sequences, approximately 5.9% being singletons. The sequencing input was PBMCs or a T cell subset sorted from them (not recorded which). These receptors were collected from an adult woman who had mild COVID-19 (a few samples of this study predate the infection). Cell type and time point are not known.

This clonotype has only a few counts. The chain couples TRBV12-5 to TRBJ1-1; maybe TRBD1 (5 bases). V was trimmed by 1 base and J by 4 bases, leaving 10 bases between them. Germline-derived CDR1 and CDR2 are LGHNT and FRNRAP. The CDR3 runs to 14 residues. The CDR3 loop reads CASGLGQQGTEAFF. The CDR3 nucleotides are TGTGCTAGTGGTTTGGGACAGCAGGGCACTGAAGCTTTCTTT.

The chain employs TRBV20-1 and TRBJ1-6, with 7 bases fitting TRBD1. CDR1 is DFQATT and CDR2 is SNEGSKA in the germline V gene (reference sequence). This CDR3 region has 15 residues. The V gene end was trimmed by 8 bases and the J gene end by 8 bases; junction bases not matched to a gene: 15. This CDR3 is CSTEETGQLYSPLHF. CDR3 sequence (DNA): TGCAGTACTGAGGAGACAGGGCAGCTTTATTCACCCCTCCACTTT.

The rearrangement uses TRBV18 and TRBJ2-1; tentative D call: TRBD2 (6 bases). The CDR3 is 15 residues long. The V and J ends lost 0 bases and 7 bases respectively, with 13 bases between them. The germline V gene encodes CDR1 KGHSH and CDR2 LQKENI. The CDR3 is CASSPPLLAPNEQFF. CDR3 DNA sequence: TGTGCCAGCTCACCACCGTTACTAGCTCCTAATGAGCAGTTCTTC.

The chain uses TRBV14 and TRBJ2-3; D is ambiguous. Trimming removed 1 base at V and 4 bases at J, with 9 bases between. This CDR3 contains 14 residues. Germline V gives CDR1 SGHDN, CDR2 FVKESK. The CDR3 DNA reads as TGTGCCAGCAGCCAAGGGATACGCTCAGATACGCAGTATTTT. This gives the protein CASSQGIRSDTQYF.

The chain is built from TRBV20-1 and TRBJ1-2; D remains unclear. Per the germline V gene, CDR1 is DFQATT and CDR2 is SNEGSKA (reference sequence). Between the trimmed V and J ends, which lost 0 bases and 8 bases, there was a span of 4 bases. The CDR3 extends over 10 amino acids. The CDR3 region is CSAREGGYTF. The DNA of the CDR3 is TGCAGTGCTAGAGAGGGAGGCTACACCTTC.

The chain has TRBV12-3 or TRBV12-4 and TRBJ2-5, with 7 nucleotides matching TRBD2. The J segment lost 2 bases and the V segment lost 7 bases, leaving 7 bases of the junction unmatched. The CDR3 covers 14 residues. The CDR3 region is CASTVGGGQETQYF. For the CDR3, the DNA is TGTGCCAGCACCGTCGGCGGGGGTCAAGAGACCCAGTACTTC.

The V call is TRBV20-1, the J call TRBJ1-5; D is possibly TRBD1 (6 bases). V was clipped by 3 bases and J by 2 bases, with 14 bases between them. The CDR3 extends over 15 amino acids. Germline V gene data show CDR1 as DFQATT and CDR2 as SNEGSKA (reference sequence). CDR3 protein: CSARTGGIGNQPQHF. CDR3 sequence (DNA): TGCAGTGCTAGGACAGGCGGGATTGGCAATCAGCCCCAGCATTTT.

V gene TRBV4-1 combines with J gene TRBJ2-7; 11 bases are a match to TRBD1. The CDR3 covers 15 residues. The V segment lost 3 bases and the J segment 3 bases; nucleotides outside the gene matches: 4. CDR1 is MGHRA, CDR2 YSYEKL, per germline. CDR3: CASSHSGTGGYEQYF. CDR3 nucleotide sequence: TGCGCCAGCAGCCATTCCGGGACAGGGGGCTACGAGCAGTACTTC.

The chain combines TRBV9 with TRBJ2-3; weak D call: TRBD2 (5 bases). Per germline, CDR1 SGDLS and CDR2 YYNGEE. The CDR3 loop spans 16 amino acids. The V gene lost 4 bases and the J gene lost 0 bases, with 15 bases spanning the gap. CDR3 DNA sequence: TGTGCCAGCAGCCCGTGGACTCTACAGAGCACAGATACGCAGTATTTT. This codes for CASSPWTLQSTDTQYF.

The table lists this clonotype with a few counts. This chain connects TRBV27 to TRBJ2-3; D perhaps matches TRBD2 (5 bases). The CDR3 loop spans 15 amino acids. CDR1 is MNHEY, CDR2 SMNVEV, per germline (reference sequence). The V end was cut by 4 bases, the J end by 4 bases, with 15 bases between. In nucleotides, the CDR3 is TGTGCCAGCAGTTCGAGACCTCTAGCCCCAGATACGCAGTATTTT. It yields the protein CASSSRPLAPDTQYF.

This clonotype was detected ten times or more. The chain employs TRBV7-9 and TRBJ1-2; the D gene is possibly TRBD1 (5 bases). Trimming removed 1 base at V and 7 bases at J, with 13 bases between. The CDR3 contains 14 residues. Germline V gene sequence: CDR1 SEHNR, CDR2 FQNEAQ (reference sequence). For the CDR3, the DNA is TGTGCCAGCAGCTTAGTCGCCAGGGTGTCTGGCTACACCTTC. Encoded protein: CASSLVARVSGYTF.

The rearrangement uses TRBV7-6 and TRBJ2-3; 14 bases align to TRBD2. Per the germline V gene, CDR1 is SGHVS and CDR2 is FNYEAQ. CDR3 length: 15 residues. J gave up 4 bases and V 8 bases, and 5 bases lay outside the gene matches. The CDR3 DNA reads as TGTGCCAGCGGGACTAGCGGGAGTAGGGCAGATACGCAGTATTTT. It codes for CASGTSGSRADTQYF.

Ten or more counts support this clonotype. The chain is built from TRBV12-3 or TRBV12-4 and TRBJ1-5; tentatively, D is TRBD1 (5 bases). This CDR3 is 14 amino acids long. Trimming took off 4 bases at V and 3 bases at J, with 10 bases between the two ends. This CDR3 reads CASSSGGANQPQHF. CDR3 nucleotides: TGTGCCAGCAGTTCAGGAGGGGCCAATCAGCCCCAGCATTTT.

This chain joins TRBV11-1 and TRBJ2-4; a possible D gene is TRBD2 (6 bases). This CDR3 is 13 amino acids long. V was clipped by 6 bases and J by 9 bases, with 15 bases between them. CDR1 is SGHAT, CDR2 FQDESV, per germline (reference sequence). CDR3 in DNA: TGTGCCAGCAGGATGGAGGGAATAAGCATTCAGTACTTC. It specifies CASRMEGISIQYF.